This note documents a single T cell receptor (beta chain) sequence. The antigen remains unidentified. This entry belongs to a study of T cells in Graves' hyperthyroidism and ophthalmopathy. Study-level findings and limits: The model foresaw ophthalmopathy a median roughly 6.6 months prior to onset.

Orbital computed tomography, thyroid ultrasound, serum thyroxine and TRAb, and clinical symptoms together informed the diagnoses. Germline assignment: CDR1 LNHNV and CDR2 YYDKDF (reference sequence). This CDR3 contains 19 residues. V shed 1 base and J 7 bases; nucleotides not matched to a gene: 11. Regions amplified from RNA transcripts were the TCR beta CDR3 regions. Using the HTBI primer set, a first-round RT-PCR was run on the TCR CDR3. From the multiplex PCR reads, TCRdb called clonotypes with MiXCR, one entry per CDR3 protein. The table includes approximately 700,000 distinct CDR3 sequences, 45% detected once.

Sequencing input: peripheral blood or thyroid tissue (not recorded which). The source of this sequence is an adult man with Graves' disease, either hyperthyroidism or ophthalmopathy (not recorded which). The chain recombines TRBV15 with TRBJ2-6, with 12 bases lining up with TRBD1. The CDR3 loop reads CATSRVTGTGGTEANVLTF. CDR3 nucleotides: TGTGCCACCAGCAGAGTGACCGGGACAGGGGGCACTGAAGCCAACGTCCTGACTTTC.